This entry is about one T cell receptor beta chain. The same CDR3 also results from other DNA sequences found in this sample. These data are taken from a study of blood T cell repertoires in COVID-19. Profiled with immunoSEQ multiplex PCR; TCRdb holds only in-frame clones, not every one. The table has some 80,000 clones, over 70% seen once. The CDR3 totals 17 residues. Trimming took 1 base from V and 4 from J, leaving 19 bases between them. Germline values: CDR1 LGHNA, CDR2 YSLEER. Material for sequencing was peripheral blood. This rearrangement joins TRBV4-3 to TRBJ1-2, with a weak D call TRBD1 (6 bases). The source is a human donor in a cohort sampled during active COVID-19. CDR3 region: CASSQATTGTPIYGYTF. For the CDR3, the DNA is TGCGCCAGCAGCCAAGCGACGACCGGGACACCCATCTATGGCTACACCTTC.